This TCR beta chain was sequenced in a study of blood T cell repertoires in COVID-19. Germline V gives CDR1 SGDLS, CDR2 YYNGEE. The V gene lost 2 bases and the J gene lost 4 bases, with 17 bases spanning the gap. This CDR3 is built from 16 residues. Produced via immunoSEQ multiplex PCR; TCRdb's table is partial and in-frame only. Of over 100,000 clones in the sample, roughly three quarters were seen once. This receptor was identified in a woman aged 70 to 79 with acute or convalescent COVID-19. Sequenced sample: peripheral blood. The J gene is TRBJ2-3, the V gene TRBV9, with TRBD2 as a possible D gene (6 bases). CDR3 coding DNA: TGTGCCAGCAGCGTTACCGGGACGGAGGGCGCAGATACGCAGTATTTT. Translation gives CASSVTGTEGADTQYF.